This T cell receptor (beta chain) was sequenced for a study of shared clonotypes between healthy human individuals. Produced via immunoSEQ multiplex PCR; TCRdb's table is partial and in-frame only. This sample has just over 2,000,000 clones, with roughly 94% found just once. CD45RA+ naive and CD45RA-negative memory subsets were separated from CD4+ cells. CDR3 length equals 20 residues. Germline V CDR1 and CDR2: LGHNT, FRNRAP. V shed 3 bases and J 7 bases; nucleotides not matched to a gene: 23. The TCR originated in a man younger than 35 in good health. V usage is TRBV12-5 and J usage is TRBJ2-7, with TRBD2 identical over 11 bases. The material sequenced was naive CD4+ T cells sorted from blood. Subset of the sample: CD45RA+ positively selected. The CDR3 spells CASGFREATSGIRSLGEQYF. CDR3 DNA: TGTGCTAGTGGTTTCCGGGAGGCGACTAGCGGGATCCGGTCCCTTGGAGAGCAGTACTTC.